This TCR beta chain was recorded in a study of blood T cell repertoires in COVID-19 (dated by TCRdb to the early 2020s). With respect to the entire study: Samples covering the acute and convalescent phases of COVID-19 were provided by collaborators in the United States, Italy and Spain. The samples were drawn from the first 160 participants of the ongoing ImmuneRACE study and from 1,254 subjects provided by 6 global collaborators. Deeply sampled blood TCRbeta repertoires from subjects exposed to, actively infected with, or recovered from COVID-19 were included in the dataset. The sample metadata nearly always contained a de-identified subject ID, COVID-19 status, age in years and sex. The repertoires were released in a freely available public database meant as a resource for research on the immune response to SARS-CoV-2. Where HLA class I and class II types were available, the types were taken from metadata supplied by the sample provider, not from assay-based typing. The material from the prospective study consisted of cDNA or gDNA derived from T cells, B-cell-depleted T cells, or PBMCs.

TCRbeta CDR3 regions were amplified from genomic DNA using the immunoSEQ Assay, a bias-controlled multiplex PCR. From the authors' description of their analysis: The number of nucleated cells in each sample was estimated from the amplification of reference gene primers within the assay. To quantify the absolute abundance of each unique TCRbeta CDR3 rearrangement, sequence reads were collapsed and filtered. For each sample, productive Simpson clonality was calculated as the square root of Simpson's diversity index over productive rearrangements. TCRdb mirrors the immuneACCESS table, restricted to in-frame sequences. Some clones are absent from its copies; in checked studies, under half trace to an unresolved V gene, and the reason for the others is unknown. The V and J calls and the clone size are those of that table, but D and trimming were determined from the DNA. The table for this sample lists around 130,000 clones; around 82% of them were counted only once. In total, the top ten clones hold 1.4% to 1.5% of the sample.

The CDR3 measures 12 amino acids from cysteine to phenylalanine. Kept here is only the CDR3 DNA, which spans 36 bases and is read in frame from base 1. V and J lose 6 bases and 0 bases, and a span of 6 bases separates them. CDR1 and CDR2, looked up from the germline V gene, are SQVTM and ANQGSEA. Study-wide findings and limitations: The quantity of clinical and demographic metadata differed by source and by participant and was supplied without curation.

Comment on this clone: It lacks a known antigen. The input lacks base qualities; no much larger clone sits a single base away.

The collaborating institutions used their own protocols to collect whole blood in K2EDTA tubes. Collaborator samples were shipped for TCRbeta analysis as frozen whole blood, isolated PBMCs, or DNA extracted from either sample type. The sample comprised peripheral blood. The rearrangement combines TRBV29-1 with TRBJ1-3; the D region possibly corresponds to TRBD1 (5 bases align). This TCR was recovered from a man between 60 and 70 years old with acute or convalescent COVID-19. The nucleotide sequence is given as TGCAGCGTCGGGGGCTCTGGAAACACCATATATTTT. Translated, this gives CSVGGSGNTIYF.